The next 19 T cell receptor beta chains were all read from a single sample in a study of shared clonotypes between healthy human individuals. Clones were sequenced by immunoSEQ multiplex PCR, and TCRdb holds only the in-frame ones, with some missing. This table holds some 980,000 clones, roughly 72% found once. Sequencing was carried out using memory CD4+ T cells sorted from blood. The subset is: CD45RA-negative fraction. The origin of the receptors is a man aged 18 to 35 in good health.

This chain joins TRBV7-9 and TRBJ1-2, with D perhaps TRBD1 (5 bases). The ends were cut back, 0 bases at V and 7 bases at J, with 9 bases in the middle. Germline V CDR1 and CDR2: SEHNR, FQNEAQ (reference sequence). CDR3 length: 13 residues. The CDR3 protein is CASSLAKGVGYTF. CDR3 bases: TGTGCCAGCAGCTTAGCAAAAGGGGTTGGCTACACCTTC.

Regarding this clone: This sample also contains other DNA sequences that code for the same CDR3. The chain uses TRBV28 and TRBJ1-5; unclear D gene. Germline V CDR1 and CDR2: MDHEN, SYDVKM. Trimming left V 6 bases short and J 4 bases short, with 7 bases between. The CDR3 sequence is 12 residues long. CDR3: CASRPLNQPQHF. CDR3 coding DNA: TGTGCCAGCAGACCCTTGAATCAGCCCCAGCATTTT.

The chain recombines TRBV14 with TRBJ2-1; 11 positions match TRBD2. Per germline, CDR1 SGHDN and CDR2 FVKESK. J was trimmed by 0 bases and V by 2 bases; bases with no gene match: 3. CDR3 length: 17 residues. The CDR3 coding sequence is TGTGCCAGCAGCCAAAGGACTAGCGGGTACTCCTACAATGAGCAGTTCTTC. This sequence encodes CASSQRTSGYSYNEQFF.

The rearrangement uses TRBV5-1 and TRBJ2-7; possibly TRBD1 for D (6 bases). CDR1 is SGHRS, CDR2 YFSETQ, per germline. The CDR3 consists of 14 residues. Trimming left V 4 bases short and J 1 base short, with 12 bases between. CDR3 amino acids: CASSTLDSSYEQYF. CDR3 nucleotides: TGCGCCAGCAGCACCCTGGACAGTTCCTACGAGCAGTACTTC.

J is TRBJ1-3 and V is TRBV4-3; TRBD1 might be the D (5 bases). V lost 0 bases to trimming and J lost 4 bases, with 10 bases between them. The length of the CDR3 is 15 residues. Germline CDR1 reads LGHNA; CDR2 reads YSLEER. The chain's CDR3 is CASSQERQPGNTIYF. The CDR3 DNA sequence: TGCGCCAGCAGCCAAGAACGACAGCCCGGAAACACCATATATTTT.

The chain combines TRBV14 with TRBJ2-2; D is undetermined. The V gene's germline CDR1 is SGHDN and CDR2 FVKESK. The CDR3 runs 16 residues. V shed 0 bases and J shed 4 bases, with 12 bases lying between them. CDR3 nucleotide sequence: TGTGCCAGCAGCCAAGATCCCTACTCCATCACCGGGGAGCTGTTTTTT. Protein sequence: CASSQDPYSITGELFF.

This clone appeared a few times. The genes are TRBV10-1 and TRBJ1-1; D perhaps matches TRBD1 (5 bases). V lost 8 bases and J lost 1, with 11 bases in between. CDR1 is WNHNN, CDR2 SYGVQD, per germline (reference sequence). This CDR3 is 13 amino acids long. For the CDR3, the DNA is TGCGCCAGCCAACTGACAGCGAACACTGAAGCTTTCTTT. Translating gives CASQLTANTEAFF.

The V gene is TRBV27, the J gene TRBJ2-7; no firm D call. This CDR3 has 13 residues. V was trimmed by 5 bases and J by 6 bases, leaving 14 bases between them. In germline, CDR1 is MNHEY, CDR2 SMNVEV (reference sequence). The CDR3 sequence is CASSPQPGFEQYF. CDR3 DNA sequence: TGTGCCAGCAGTCCCCAGCCCGGGTTCGAGCAGTACTTC.

This sequence joins TRBV19 and TRBJ2-7; unclear D gene. Deletions cut 5 bases from V and 0 bases from J, with 17 bases between. Per the germline V gene, CDR1 is LNHDA and CDR2 is SQIVND (reference sequence). The CDR3 loop spans 16 amino acids. CDR3 loop: CASSFSGRRTSYEQYF. CDR3 coding DNA: TGTGCCAGTAGTTTTTCCGGCCGGCGGACCTCCTACGAGCAGTACTTC.

On this clone itself: This sample also contains other DNA sequences that code for the same CDR3. The chain's CDR3 is CASRSSGYGYTF. The CDR3 region has the DNA TGTGCCAGCAGGTCCTCCGGGTATGGCTACACCTTC. The chain has TRBV2 and TRBJ1-2; D is uncertain. This CDR3 contains 12 residues. V was pared by 6 bases and J by 5 bases, with 10 bases between. The germline V gene encodes CDR1 SNHLY and CDR2 FYNNEI.

The V call is TRBV4-1, the J call TRBJ1-2, with D unresolved. Germline values: CDR1 MGHRA, CDR2 YSYEKL. Between the trimmed V and J ends, which lost 3 bases and 5 bases, there was a span of 13 bases. CDR3 length equals 14 residues. CDR3 sequence (DNA): TGCGCCAGCAGCCAGAGGGCAGGTACTTATGGCTACACCTTC. Its protein is CASSQRAGTYGYTF.

The CDR3 is CASSFGGTGELFF. As DNA, the CDR3 is TGTGCCAGCAGCTTTGGGGGAACCGGGGAGCTGTTTTTT. The chain has TRBV5-5 and TRBJ2-2; D might be TRBD1 or TRBD2, each matching 5 bases. This CDR3 spans 13 amino acids. V lost 2 bases and J lost 5, with 7 bases in between. Germline CDR1 is SGHKS and CDR2 is YYEKEE (reference sequence).

J is TRBJ2-3 and V is TRBV5-6; D gene ambiguous. This CDR3 has 13 residues. Trimming took off 0 bases at V and 3 bases at J, with 5 bases between the two ends. From germline, CDR1 is SGHDT and CDR2 YYEEEE. Here the CDR3 DNA reads TGTGCCAGCAGCTTGGATCTTACAGATACGCAGTATTTT. Its translation: CASSLDLTDTQYF.

In DNA, the CDR3 is TGTGCCAGCAGCATCAGGGAAATCGCCGGGGAGCTGTTTTTT. Its translation: CASSIREIAGELFF. The chain couples TRBV7-8 to TRBJ2-2; D perhaps matches TRBD1 (5 bases). CDR1 and CDR2 from the germline V gene are SGHVS and FQNEAQ. This CDR3 comprises 14 residues. Trimming took 5 bases from V and 6 from J, leaving 13 bases between them.

CDR3 sequence: CASSDDPGTEPQPQHF. As DNA, the CDR3 is TGTGCCAGCAGCGACGACCCCGGGACCGAGCCCCAGCCCCAGCATTTT. The rearrangement joins TRBV5-6 to TRBJ1-5; a possible D gene is TRBD1 (5 bases). V was shortened by 4 bases and J by 7 bases, with 21 bases between the two germline ends. The CDR3 has 16 amino acids. Germline V gene sequence: CDR1 SGHDT, CDR2 YYEEEE.

The chain combines TRBV2 with TRBJ1-1; tentative D call: TRBD1 (6 bases). Germline V gene sequence: CDR1 SNHLY, CDR2 FYNNEI. This CDR3 comprises 13 residues. Written as DNA, the CDR3 is TGTGACCGAAGGGGGGGTATGAACACTGAAGCTTTCTTT. As protein: CDRRGGMNTEAFF.

V and J are TRBV5-4 and TRBJ2-2; 7 nucleotides line up with TRBD1. The junction had 4 bases not matched to a gene; V was cut back by 4 bases and J by 1 base. Germline V gene data show CDR1 as SGHNT and CDR2 as YYREEE (reference sequence). The CDR3 length is 15 residues. The DNA for the CDR3 is TGTGCCAGCAGCGTGGGACAGCTGAACACCGGGGAGCTGTTTTTT. This translates into CASSVGQLNTGELFF.

The chain recombines TRBV12-5 with TRBJ2-7; D ambiguous. Germline values: CDR1 LGHNT, CDR2 FRNRAP. CDR3 length: 15 residues. V was cut by 1 base and J by 6 bases, with 16 bases left in between. The CDR3 loop is CASGLAPDPTCEQYF. CDR3 sequence (DNA): TGTGCTAGTGGTTTGGCTCCCGACCCGACCTGCGAGCAGTACTTC.

This sequence joins TRBV5-1 and TRBJ2-7; D gene ambiguous. The CDR3 loop spans 15 amino acids. Trimming removed 4 bases from V and 0 bases from J, with 14 bases in between. Germline V gene sequence: CDR1 SGHRS, CDR2 YFSETQ. CDR3: CASSDPAGSSYEQYF. The CDR3 DNA reads TGCGCCAGCAGCGATCCGGCCGGGTCCTCCTACGAGCAGTACTTC. Together with reference TRBV5-1 and TRBJ2-7, the CDR3 gives the full variable domain: KAGVTQTPRYLIKTRGQQVTLSCSPISGHRSVSWYQQTPGQGLQFLFEYFSETQRNKGNFPGRFSGRQFSNSRSEMNVSTLELGDSALYLCASSDPAGSSYEQYFGPGTRLTVT.